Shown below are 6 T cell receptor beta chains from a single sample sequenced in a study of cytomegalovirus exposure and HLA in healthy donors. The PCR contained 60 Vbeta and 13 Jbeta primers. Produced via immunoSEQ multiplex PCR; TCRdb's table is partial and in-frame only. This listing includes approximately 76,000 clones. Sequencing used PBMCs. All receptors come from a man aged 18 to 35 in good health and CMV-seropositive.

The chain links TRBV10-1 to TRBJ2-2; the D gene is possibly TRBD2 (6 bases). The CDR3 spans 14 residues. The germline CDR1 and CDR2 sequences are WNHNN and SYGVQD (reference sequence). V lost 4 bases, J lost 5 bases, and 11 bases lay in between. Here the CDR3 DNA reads TGCGCCAGCAGTGTACAGCGGGTAACCGGGGAGCTGTTTTTT. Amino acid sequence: CASSVQRVTGELFF.

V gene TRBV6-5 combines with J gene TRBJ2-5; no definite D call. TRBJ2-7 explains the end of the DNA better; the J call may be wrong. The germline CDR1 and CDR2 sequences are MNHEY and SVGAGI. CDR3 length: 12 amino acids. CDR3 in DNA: TGTGCCAGCAGCGGTTCCTCCTACGAGCAGTACTTC. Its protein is CASSGSSYEQYF.

The CDR3 protein is CASSLPGQESDNEQFF. For the CDR3, the DNA is TGTGCCAGCAGCCTTCCGGGACAGGAGAGCGACAATGAGCAGTTCTTC. The chain combines TRBV28 with TRBJ2-1; 8 nucleotides line up with TRBD1. Germline V CDR1 and CDR2: MDHEN, SYDVKM. J lost 5 bases, V lost 6 bases, and 12 bases had no gene match. The CDR3 contains 16 residues.

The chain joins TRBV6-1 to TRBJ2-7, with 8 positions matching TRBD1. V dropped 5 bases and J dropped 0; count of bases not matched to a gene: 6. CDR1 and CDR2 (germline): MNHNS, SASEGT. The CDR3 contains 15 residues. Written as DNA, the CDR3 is TGTGCCAGCAGTCTCGGGACAGGAAGCTCCTACGAGCAGTACTTC. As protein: CASSLGTGSSYEQYF.

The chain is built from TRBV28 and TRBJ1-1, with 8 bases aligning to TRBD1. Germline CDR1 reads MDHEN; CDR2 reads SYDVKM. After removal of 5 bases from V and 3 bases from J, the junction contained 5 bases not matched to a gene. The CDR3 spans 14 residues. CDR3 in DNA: TGTGCCAGCAGTCCCGGACAGGGTTACACTGAAGCTTTCTTT. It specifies CASSPGQGYTEAFF.

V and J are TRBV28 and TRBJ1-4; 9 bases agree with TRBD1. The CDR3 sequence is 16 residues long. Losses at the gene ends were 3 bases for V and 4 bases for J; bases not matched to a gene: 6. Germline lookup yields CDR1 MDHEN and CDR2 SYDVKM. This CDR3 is CASSFPPGQGNEKLFF. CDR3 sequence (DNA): TGTGCCAGCAGTTTTCCGCCGGGACAGGGTAATGAAAAACTGTTTTTT.